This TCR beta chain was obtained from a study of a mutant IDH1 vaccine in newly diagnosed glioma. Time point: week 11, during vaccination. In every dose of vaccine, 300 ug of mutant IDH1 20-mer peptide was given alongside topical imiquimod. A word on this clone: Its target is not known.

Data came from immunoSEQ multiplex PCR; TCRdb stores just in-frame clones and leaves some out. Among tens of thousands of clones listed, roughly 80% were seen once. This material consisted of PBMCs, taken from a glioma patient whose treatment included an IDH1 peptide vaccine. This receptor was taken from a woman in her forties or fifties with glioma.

CDR3 amino acids: CSVEVSRYGYTF. The CDR3 DNA is TGCAGCGTTGAAGTTTCCAGGTATGGCTACACCTTC. This rearrangement joins TRBV29-1 to TRBJ1-2, with D unclear. This CDR3 region has 12 residues. Germline V gene sequence: CDR1 SQVTM, CDR2 ANQGSEA. The ends were cut back, 1 base at V and 5 bases at J, with 8 bases in the middle. The full variable domain, completed using reference TRBV29-1 and TRBJ1-2, is SAVISQKPSRDICQRGTSLTIQCQVDSQVTMMFWYRQQPGQSLTLIATANQGSEATYESGFVIDKFPISRPNLTFSTLTVSNMSPEDSSIYLCSVEVSRYGYTFGSGTRLTVV.